The next 5 T cell receptor beta chains were all read from a single sample in a study of blood T cell repertoires in COVID-19. Profiled with immunoSEQ multiplex PCR; TCRdb holds only in-frame clones, not every one. The table has more than 100,000 clones, about 85% seen once. The source material was peripheral blood. All receptors derive from a man older than 75 with acute or convalescent COVID-19.

V usage is TRBV5-4 and J usage is TRBJ1-2, with D maybe TRBD1 (6 bases). In germline, CDR1 is SGHNT, CDR2 YYREEE (reference sequence). Trimming shortened V by 1 base and J by 2 bases, and 15 bases separated the two germline ends. The CDR3 covers 16 residues. The CDR3: CASSLPTGTNNYGYTF. The CDR3 region has the DNA TGTGCCAGCAGCTTGCCCACCGGGACAAACAACTATGGCTACACCTTC.

This chain uses TRBV11-2 with TRBJ2-1; D perhaps matches TRBD2 (6 bases). Looked up from germline, CDR1 is SGHAT and CDR2 is FQNNGV. CDR3 length: 16 residues. The V and J ends lost 1 base and 0 bases respectively, with 10 bases between them. The CDR3 nucleotides are TGTGCCAGCAGCTTAGGGGTGGGAGGCTCCTACAATGAGCAGTTCTTC. It translates to CASSLGVGGSYNEQFF.

For the CDR3, the DNA is TGTGCCAGCAGCTCCCGGGAAGATTCCTACAATGAGCAGTTCTTC. Translated: CASSSREDSYNEQFF. This chain uses TRBV7-3 with TRBJ2-1, with D perhaps matching TRBD2 (5 bases). There are 15 residues in the CDR3. Between the trimmed V and J ends, which lost 4 bases and 1 base, there was a span of 11 bases. The germline gives CDR1 SGHTA, CDR2 FQGTGA.

The chain joins TRBV11-2 to TRBJ2-7; D not certain. The CDR3 totals 12 residues. Germline V lookup: CDR1 SGHAT, CDR2 FQNNGV. Trimming stripped 5 bases from V and 2 bases from J, with 7 bases between. This CDR3 is CASSRGPYEQYF. The CDR3 nucleotides read TGTGCCAGCAGCCGCGGTCCCTACGAGCAGTACTTC.

The V gene is TRBV18, the J gene TRBJ2-2; 7 bases map to TRBD1. The germline V gene has CDR1 KGHSH and CDR2 LQKENI. Trimming took 5 bases from V and 5 from J; bases not matched to a gene: 11. The CDR3 totals 16 residues. CDR3 loop: CASSLTGQSRTGELFF. CDR3 sequence (DNA): TGTGCCAGCTCATTAACGGGACAGAGTCGGACCGGGGAGCTGTTTTTT.